These 29 T cell receptor beta chains originate from one sample sequenced in a study of blood T cell repertoires in COVID-19. Sequencing was performed with immunoSEQ multiplex PCR; in TCRdb, only in-frame clones are kept and a portion is missing. The table includes more than 150,000 clones, around four fifths detected once. Sequenced: PBMCs or T cells enriched from blood (not recorded which). The receptors were gathered from a woman aged 45-65 years who had recovered from COVID-19.

The chain is built from TRBV3-1 (or the pseudogene TRBV3-2) and TRBJ2-5; D gene uncertain. The length of the CDR3 is 17 residues. Per the germline V gene, CDR1 is LGHDT and CDR2 is YNNKEL (reference sequence). V shed 0 bases and J shed 1 base, with 15 bases lying between them. This chain's CDR3 is CASSQDRLSPPQETQYF. The CDR3 DNA is TGTGCCAGCAGCCAAGATCGTCTTAGCCCGCCCCAAGAGACCCAGTACTTC.

This chain links TRBV4-3 with TRBJ1-6, with 7 bases matching TRBD1. Germline V gene data show CDR1 as LGHNA and CDR2 as YSLEER. The CDR3 is 15 residues long. Trimming took 1 base from V and 14 from J; bases not matched to a gene: 11. CDR3 nucleotide sequence: TGCGCCAGCAGCCAAGTGGGGACAGAGTATCGGTCCCTCCACTTT. Translation gives CASSQVGTEYRSLHF.

This clone was found a few times. V gene TRBV5-1 combines with J gene TRBJ1-2, with TRBD1 matching over 8 bases. The V gene's germline CDR1 is SGHRS and CDR2 YFSETQ. The CDR3 has 15 residues. With 0 bases clipped from V and 4 bases from J, the junction kept 5 bases outside the gene matches. The CDR3 bases are TGCGCCAGCAGCTTGGATGGGGACAGGCGCTATGGCTACACCTTC. It encodes CASSLDGDRRYGYTF.

The V and J genes are TRBV5-6 and TRBJ1-1; the D gene is possibly TRBD1 (6 bases). Per germline, CDR1 SGHDT and CDR2 YYEEEE. This CDR3 has 14 amino acids. V lost 4 bases, J lost 11 bases, and 21 bases lay in between. For the CDR3, the DNA is TGTGCCAGCAGCCGAAACTCTGGGGGCAGGGCGGCTTTCTTT. This sequence encodes CASSRNSGGRAAFF.

This clone has a single count. V is TRBV12-3 or TRBV12-4 and J is TRBJ2-3, with D possibly being TRBD1 (6 bases). The CDR3 contains 13 residues. V lost 1 base to trimming and J lost 4 bases, with 6 bases between them. The CDR3 DNA reads TGTGCCAGCAGTTTAGGACAGGCAGATACGCAGTATTTT. This codes for CASSLGQADTQYF.

V and J are TRBV28 and TRBJ1-6; 9 bases agree with TRBD1. The CDR3 totals 16 residues. Germline V gives CDR1 MDHEN, CDR2 SYDVKM. Germline trimming cut 5 bases from V and 5 bases from J; bases unmatched to any gene: 7. CDR3 sequence (DNA): TGTGCCAGCAGTCAAACGGGGACAGGGAATAATTCACCCCTCCACTTT. Residues: CASSQTGTGNNSPLHF.

This clone has only one observation. The J gene is TRBJ1-1, the V gene TRBV19; no firm D call. CDR3 length: 13 amino acids. Germline V gene sequence: CDR1 LNHDA, CDR2 SQIVND (reference sequence). V lost 6 bases and J 6 bases, leaving 14 bases between the germline ends. The CDR3 nucleotides are TGTGCCAGTAGGGTAGGAAGGGAGGCTGAAGCTTTCTTT. Amino acid sequence: CASRVGREAEAFF.

The chain recombines TRBV19 with TRBJ1-5, with 8 bases lining up with TRBD1. The germline gives CDR1 LNHDA, CDR2 SQIVND (reference sequence). After removal of 5 bases from V and 7 bases from J, the junction contained 10 bases not matched to a gene. The CDR3 totals 15 residues. The CDR3 sequence: CASSLQGAGDQPQHF. The CDR3 bases are TGTGCCAGTAGTCTTCAGGGGGCAGGGGACCAGCCCCAGCATTTT.

The chain has TRBV7-2 and TRBJ1-2, with 7 bases matching TRBD1. Germline-derived CDR1 and CDR2 are SGHTA and FQGNSA. The CDR3 has 14 residues. Germline trimming cut 5 bases from V and 8 bases from J; bases unmatched to any gene: 11. Here the CDR3 DNA reads TGTGCCAGCAGCCCTTTTAGGGGGCAGCGAGGCTACACCTTC. It codes for CASSPFRGQRGYTF.

CDR3 coding DNA: TGTGCCATCAGTGGGCAGGGCCGCGCTGAAGCTTTCTTT. Its protein product is CAISGQGRAEAFF. The chain links TRBV10-3 to TRBJ1-1; D perhaps matches TRBD1 (5 bases). This CDR3 comprises 13 residues. Germline V lookup: CDR1 ENHRY, CDR2 SYGVKD. Trimming shortened V by 4 bases and J by 6 bases, and 12 bases separated the two germline ends.

This chain uses TRBV7-2 with TRBJ2-5, with a weak D call TRBD1 (5 bases). This CDR3 contains 13 residues. Germline V CDR1 and CDR2: SGHTA, FQGNSA. Trimming left V 6 bases short and J 5 bases short, with 13 bases between. The chain's CDR3 is CASRGHSVETQYF. CDR3 coding DNA: TGTGCCAGCAGAGGACACTCGGTCGAGACCCAGTACTTC.

This chain joins TRBV25-1 and TRBJ1-6, with D tentatively TRBD1 (5 bases). The CDR3 loop spans 14 amino acids. Trimming took 7 bases from V and 3 from J, leaving 10 bases between them. In germline, CDR1 is MGHDK, CDR2 SYGVNS. Written as DNA, the CDR3 is TGTGCCAGCAACCAGGGATTCTATAATTCACCCCTCCACTTT. Its translation: CASNQGFYNSPLHF.

This clone was seen just once. The V and J genes are TRBV9 and TRBJ2-7; TRBD2 matches 7 bases. Germline V gene data show CDR1 as SGDLS and CDR2 as YYNGEE. With 0 bases clipped from V and 4 bases from J, the junction kept 7 bases outside the gene matches. The CDR3 is 15 amino acids. As DNA, the CDR3 is TGTGCCAGCAGCGTAGGGGAGACTAGCTTATACGAGCAGTACTTC. It yields the protein CASSVGETSLYEQYF.

The V gene is TRBV6-5, the J gene TRBJ2-1; 8 bases line up with TRBD2. The germline gives CDR1 MNHEY, CDR2 SVGAGI. Germline trimming cut 6 bases from V and 6 bases from J; bases unmatched to any gene: 7. The CDR3 totals 14 residues. This CDR3 is CASRGLAGANEQFF. The CDR3 nucleotides are TGTGCCAGCAGAGGACTAGCAGGGGCCAATGAGCAGTTCTTC.

The chain combines TRBV2 with TRBJ1-6, with 8 bases that match TRBD1. Unmatched junction bases numbered 5, after V lost 3 bases and J lost 7 bases. CDR1 is SNHLY, CDR2 FYNNEI, per germline. This CDR3 has 15 amino acids. This CDR3 reads CASSDGTGKNSPLHF. The DNA of the CDR3 is TGTGCCAGCAGTGATGGGACAGGAAAAAATTCACCCCTCCACTTT.

This clone was found once. This chain links TRBV24-1 with TRBJ2-7; tentative D call: TRBD1 (6 bases). Germline V lookup: CDR1 KGHDR, CDR2 SFDVKD. Trimming took off 3 bases at V and 1 base at J, with 15 bases between the two ends. This CDR3 region has 16 residues. The CDR3 is CATSDGGRGMSYEQYF. CDR3 DNA: TGTGCCACCAGTGATGGGGGCAGGGGTATGTCCTACGAGCAGTACTTC.

V usage is TRBV19 and J usage is TRBJ1-5; TRBD1 agrees at 7 bases. Germline CDR1 and CDR2: LNHDA and SQIVND (reference sequence). Trimming cost V 3 bases and J 3 bases; bases outside gene matches: 5. This CDR3 has 15 residues. CDR3 amino acids: CASSMGQTINQPQHF. The CDR3 DNA follows: TGTGCCAGTAGTATGGGACAGACCATCAATCAGCCCCAGCATTTT.

This rearrangement joins TRBV24-1 to TRBJ2-2, with a tentative D call TRBD2 (6 bases). The CDR3 has 17 amino acids. From germline, CDR1 is KGHDR and CDR2 SFDVKD. V dropped 2 bases and J dropped 6 bases, with 18 bases sitting between them. The chain's CDR3 is CATSDSTPGLGAGELFF. CDR3 nucleotides: TGTGCCACCAGTGATTCGACACCGGGACTGGGGGCCGGGGAGCTGTTTTTT.

This chain joins TRBV11-3 and TRBJ2-1; the match to TRBD1 covers 11 bases. Germline trimming cut 5 bases from V and 6 bases from J; bases unmatched to any gene: 6. There are 15 residues in the CDR3. Germline CDR1 is SGHNT and CDR2 is YENEEA. CDR3: CASSTGQGELNEQFF. Here the CDR3 DNA reads TGTGCCAGCAGCACGGGACAGGGGGAGCTCAATGAGCAGTTCTTC.

The chain is built from TRBV7-9 and TRBJ2-3; 7 bases map to TRBD1. V trimming: 4 bases; J trimming: 9 bases; junction bases outside the gene matches: 7. The CDR3 is 13 amino acids. Germline V CDR1 and CDR2: SEHNR, FQNEAQ (reference sequence). The CDR3 DNA is TGTGCCAGCAGCTACCAGGGGGTAATAACGCAGTATTTT. Its translation: CASSYQGVITQYF. Drawing the rest from reference TRBV7-9 and TRBJ2-3, the complete variable domain is DTGVSQNPRHKITKRGQNVTFRCDPISEHNRLYWYRQTLGQGPEFLTYFQNEAQLEKSRLLSDRFSAERPKGSFSTLEIQRTEQGDSAMYLCASSYQGVITQYFGPGTRLTVL.

This clone was detected a few times. The genes are TRBV5-1 and TRBJ2-2; 8 bases map to TRBD1. The length of the CDR3 is 15 residues. CDR1 and CDR2 from the germline V gene are SGHRS and YFSETQ. With V trimmed by 6 bases and J by 7 bases, 11 bases remained unmatched. CDR3 residues: CASTYYGTGGGELFF. The CDR3 region has the DNA TGCGCCAGCACATACTACGGGACAGGCGGCGGGGAGCTGTTTTTT.

This sequence joins TRBV5-1 and TRBJ2-5; maybe TRBD2 (6 bases). The V gene lost 2 bases and the J gene lost 3 bases, with 11 bases spanning the gap. The CDR3 is 14 amino acids. Germline CDR1 and CDR2: SGHRS and YFSETQ. Here the CDR3 reads CASSFGGVKETQYF. In nucleotides, the CDR3 is TGCGCCAGCAGCTTTGGCGGGGTCAAAGAGACCCAGTACTTC. The full variable domain, completed using reference TRBV5-1 and TRBJ2-5, is KAGVTQTPRYLIKTRGQQVTLSCSPISGHRSVSWYQQTPGQGLQFLFEYFSETQRNKGNFPGRFSGRQFSNSRSEMNVSTLELGDSALYLCASSFGGVKETQYFGPGTRLLVL.

V gene TRBV6-5 combines with J gene TRBJ2-2, with a weak D call TRBD2 (7 bases). The CDR3 contains 14 residues. Germline-derived CDR1 and CDR2 are MNHEY and SVGAGI. Trimming took 2 bases from V and 5 from J, leaving 9 bases between them. DNA of the CDR3: TGTGCCAGCAGTTACAAGGGGGGGACCGGGGAGCTGTTTTTT. Its translation: CASSYKGGTGELFF.

This chain links TRBV21-1 with TRBJ1-1. TRBV21-1 is an annotated pseudogene. This CDR3 has 15 amino acids. CDR3 region: CASSSLVAIRTEAFF. CDR3 sequence (DNA): TGTGCCAGCAGTAGCTTAGTAGCAATTCGCACTGAAGCTTTCTTT.

V usage is TRBV19 and J usage is TRBJ1-1; D is perhaps TRBD1 (6 bases). The CDR3 is 17 amino acids. Germline CDR1 is LNHDA and CDR2 is SQIVND (reference sequence). V lost 7 bases and J lost 1, with 22 bases in between. CDR3 DNA: TGTGCCAGTACCAGATCCGGGACACGAGACTGGAACACTGAAGCTTTCTTT. Translated: CASTRSGTRDWNTEAFF.

The chain links TRBV28 to TRBJ2-1; 7 nucleotides line up with TRBD2. Trimming at V came to 4 bases and at J to 6 bases, leaving 9 bases not matched to a gene. Germline lookup yields CDR1 MDHEN and CDR2 SYDVKM. CDR3 size: 15 residues. Here the CDR3 DNA reads TGTGCCAGCAGTTCCTGGGGGGGACGGGTCAATGAGCAGTTCTTC. It codes for CASSSWGGRVNEQFF. Drawing the rest from reference TRBV28 and TRBJ2-1, the complete variable domain is DVKVTQSSRYLVKRTGEKVFLECVQDMDHENMFWYRQDPGLGLRLIYFSYDVKMKEKGDIPEGYSVSREKKERFSLILESASTNQTSMYLCASSSWGGRVNEQFFGPGTRLTVL.

This rearrangement joins TRBV7-2 to TRBJ2-5; a possible D gene is TRBD2 (6 bases). The CDR3 runs 13 residues. V was clipped by 1 base and J by 7 bases, with 10 bases between them. Looked up from germline, CDR1 is SGHTA and CDR2 is FQGNSA. The CDR3 sequence is CASSLETGGTQYF. The DNA for the CDR3 is TGTGCCAGCAGCTTAGAGACCGGGGGGACCCAGTACTTC.

The chain joins TRBV6-1 to TRBJ1-3, with 11 bases lining up with TRBD1. The J segment lost 3 bases and the V segment lost 4 bases, leaving 5 bases of the junction unmatched. Germline assignment: CDR1 MNHNS and CDR2 SASEGT. This CDR3 has 16 amino acids. CDR3 sequence: CASSVGTGGSGNTIYF. In DNA, the CDR3 is TGTGCCAGCAGTGTCGGGACAGGGGGGAGTGGAAACACCATATATTTT.

The chain combines TRBV28 with TRBJ1-5; 9 positions match TRBD1. CDR1 and CDR2 from the germline V gene are MDHEN and SYDVKM. V shed 8 bases, J shed 6 bases, and the junction held 8 bases outside the gene matches. The CDR3 extends over 14 amino acids. The CDR3 DNA reads as TGTGCCAGCCGAGGACAGGGGCATGGTCAGCCCCAGCATTTT. Protein sequence: CASRGQGHGQPQHF. Using reference TRBV28 and TRBJ1-5 for the parts outside the CDR3, the full variable domain is DVKVTQSSRYLVKRTGEKVFLECVQDMDHENMFWYRQDPGLGLRLIYFSYDVKMKEKGDIPEGYSVSREKKERFSLILESASTNQTSMYLCASRGQGHGQPQHFGDGTRLSIL.